The 21 T cell receptor beta chains listed next were all sequenced from one sample in a study of blood T cell repertoires in COVID-19. Sequencing used immunoSEQ multiplex PCR; TCRdb keeps in-frame clones, though not all of them. Of approximately 46,000 clones detected, around 89% appear once; the ten largest clones hold approximately 3.3%. The sequenced material came from peripheral blood. Every receptor here comes from a human donor in a cohort sampled during active COVID-19.

The genes are TRBV5-1 and TRBJ2-7, with a weak D call TRBD1 (6 bases). Germline assignment: CDR1 SGHRS and CDR2 YFSETQ. Trimming shortened V by 6 bases and J by 5 bases, and 9 bases separated the two germline ends. CDR3 length: 11 amino acids. The chain's CDR3 is CASKQGDEQYF. CDR3 bases: TGCGCCAGCAAACAGGGAGACGAGCAGTACTTC. Complete variable domain (other parts from reference TRBV5-1 and TRBJ2-7): KAGVTQTPRYLIKTRGQQVTLSCSPISGHRSVSWYQQTPGQGLQFLFEYFSETQRNKGNFPGRFSGRQFSNSRSEMNVSTLELGDSALYLCASKQGDEQYFGPGTRLTVT.

The chain joins TRBV5-5 to TRBJ1-1; 9 nucleotides align to TRBD1. Germline lookup yields CDR1 SGHKS and CDR2 YYEKEE (reference sequence). This CDR3 has 16 amino acids. The V and J ends lost 4 bases and 4 bases, in that order; junction bases with no gene match: 11. CDR3 bases: TGTGCCAGCAGCGTAATTCCGGGACAGGGATCCACTGAAGCTTTCTTT. Translated: CASSVIPGQGSTEAFF.

The V call is TRBV9, the J call TRBJ2-1, with TRBD1 matching 9 bases. CDR3 length: 13 residues. Germline CDR1 reads SGDLS; CDR2 reads YYNGEE. Losses at the gene ends were 4 bases for V and 9 bases for J; bases not matched to a gene: 5. CDR3 loop: CASSLTGGPEQFF. Written as DNA, the CDR3 is TGTGCCAGCAGCCTTACAGGGGGCCCTGAGCAGTTCTTC.

This clone turned up a few times. The rearrangement links TRBV27 to TRBJ1-6; maybe TRBD1 (5 bases). The germline V and J ends were trimmed by 6 bases and 9 bases, with 18 bases remaining between them. Per the germline V gene, CDR1 is MNHEY and CDR2 is SMNVEV (reference sequence). The CDR3 runs 15 residues. CDR3 sequence: CASRGRLVRSSPLHF. CDR3 sequence (DNA): TGTGCCAGCAGGGGGCGGCTCGTTCGCAGTTCACCCCTCCACTTT.

This clone was counted a few times. V usage is TRBV27 and J usage is TRBJ1-5; 10 bases line up with TRBD1. The CDR3 runs 15 residues. Germline lookup yields CDR1 MNHEY and CDR2 SMNVEV (reference sequence). V lost 5 bases and J lost 2; bases outside the gene matches: 3. The CDR3 DNA sequence: TGTGCCAGCAGTCAGGGGACAGGGGGCAATCAGCCCCAGCATTTT. This codes for CASSQGTGGNQPQHF.

This clone was recorded once. The chain employs TRBV28 and TRBJ1-1, with D perhaps TRBD1 (5 bases). Germline CDR1 MDHEN, CDR2 SYDVKM. This CDR3 contains 12 residues. Trimming shortened V by 4 bases and J by 5 bases, and 8 bases separated the two germline ends. CDR3 loop: CASSYRGTEAFF. In nucleotides, the CDR3 is TGTGCCAGCAGTTATCGGGGGACTGAAGCTTTCTTT.

This chain connects TRBV10-3 to TRBJ1-3, with TRBD1 matching over 7 bases. The ends lost 7 bases at V and 3 bases at J; junction bases unmatched: 3. Per the germline V gene, CDR1 is ENHRY and CDR2 is SYGVKD. This CDR3 has 13 residues. The CDR3: CAIKAGGGNTIYF. For the CDR3, the DNA is TGTGCCATCAAGGCAGGGGGTGGAAACACCATATATTTT.

This rearrangement joins TRBV4-2 to TRBJ2-2; TRBD1 agrees at 11 bases. CDR1 and CDR2 (germline): LGHNA, YNFKEQ. With V trimmed by 4 bases and J by 5 bases, 3 bases remained unmatched. The CDR3 has 15 amino acids. DNA of the CDR3: TGTGCCAGCAGCCGAGGGACAGGGGGAACCGGGGAGCTGTTTTTT. Its translation: CASSRGTGGTGELFF.

V and J are TRBV7-9 and TRBJ1-2; 8 bases line up with TRBD1. V dropped 3 bases and J dropped 6; count of bases not matched to a gene: 6. CDR1 is SEHNR, CDR2 FQNEAQ, per germline (reference sequence). This CDR3 contains 14 residues. The CDR3 DNA follows: TGTGCCAGCAGCTTCCTGACAGGGGAGGATGGCTACACCTTC. It specifies CASSFLTGEDGYTF.

The CDR3 sequence is CASTTHDRGFGEQFF. In DNA form, the CDR3 reads TGTGCCAGCACTACTCACGACAGGGGGTTTGGTGAGCAGTTCTTC. V usage is TRBV6-6 and J usage is TRBJ2-1, with TRBD1 matching over 9 bases. This CDR3 is built from 15 residues. The germline V gene has CDR1 MNHNY and CDR2 SVGAGI (reference sequence). The V and J ends lost 7 bases and 9 bases, in that order; junction bases with no gene match: 13.

V usage is TRBV6-5 and J usage is TRBJ1-1; unclear D gene. CDR3 length: 15 residues. The germline gives CDR1 MNHEY, CDR2 SVGAGI. Trimming pared 7 bases from V and 4 bases from J, leaving 19 bases between. The CDR3 bases are TGTGCCAGCACTCAGAGAAGAGGGAAAGGCACTGAAGCTTTCTTT. Translated: CASTQRRGKGTEAFF.

CDR3 nucleotide sequence: TGTGCCAGCAGCTCCCAGGCCGGGGAAGATACGCAGTATTTT. It encodes CASSSQAGEDTQYF. The chain couples TRBV7-9 to TRBJ2-3; D might be TRBD2 (5 bases). Between the trimmed V and J ends, which lost 4 bases and 5 bases, there was a span of 13 bases. Germline assignment: CDR1 SEHNR and CDR2 FQNEAQ (reference sequence). CDR3 length: 14 amino acids. Variable domain in full (rest from reference TRBV7-9 and TRBJ2-3): DTGVSQNPRHKITKRGQNVTFRCDPISEHNRLYWYRQTLGQGPEFLTYFQNEAQLEKSRLLSDRFSAERPKGSFSTLEIQRTEQGDSAMYLCASSSQAGEDTQYFGPGTRLTVL.

The chain couples TRBV5-4 to TRBJ2-2, with 7 bases fitting TRBD2. Germline CDR1 and CDR2: SGHNT and YYREEE (reference sequence). The CDR3 totals 16 residues. Unmatched junction bases numbered 6, after V lost 4 bases and J lost 0 bases. In DNA form, the CDR3 reads TGTGCCAGCAGCCCTACTAGCGACCCGAACACCGGGGAGCTGTTTTTT. As protein: CASSPTSDPNTGELFF.

This clone was recorded a few times. The V call is TRBV28, the J call TRBJ2-4; D is possibly TRBD1 (5 bases). The CDR3 loop spans 13 amino acids. Germline V gene data show CDR1 as MDHEN and CDR2 as SYDVKM. The V and J ends lost 6 bases and 0 bases respectively, with 6 bases between them. CDR3 protein: CASRTEAKNIQYF. In DNA form, the CDR3 reads TGTGCCAGCAGGACAGAAGCCAAAAACATTCAGTACTTC.

CDR3 residues: CASSSQGPSYNEQFF. Here the CDR3 DNA reads TGTGCCAGCAGTTCACAGGGCCCGTCCTACAATGAGCAGTTCTTC. This chain connects TRBV27 to TRBJ2-1, with a weak D call TRBD1 (6 bases). V was cut by 4 bases and J by 1 base, with 11 bases left in between. CDR3 length: 15 residues. Germline V gene data show CDR1 as MNHEY and CDR2 as SMNVEV (reference sequence).

The chain has TRBV30 and TRBJ1-6; D possibly corresponds to TRBD1 (5 bases). With 0 bases removed from V and 5 bases from J, the gap between germline ends came to 5 bases. The CDR3 extends over 13 amino acids. Germline assignment: CDR1 GTSNPN and CDR2 SVGIG (reference sequence). This chain's CDR3 is CAWSVQDNSPLHF. In nucleotides, the CDR3 is TGTGCCTGGAGTGTACAGGATAATTCACCCCTCCACTTT.

The chain carries TRBV4-1 and TRBJ2-1; D may be TRBD1 (6 bases). This CDR3 has 14 amino acids. CDR1 and CDR2 (germline): MGHRA, YSYEKL. V lost 7 bases to trimming and J lost 6 bases, with 16 bases between them. The CDR3 nucleotides are TGCGCCAGCACCTATGAAGACAGGATCAATGAGCAGTTCTTC. The encoded protein is CASTYEDRINEQFF.

The J gene is TRBJ1-2, the V gene TRBV7-3; D perhaps matches TRBD1 (6 bases). CDR1 and CDR2 (germline): SGHTA, FQGTGA. This CDR3 has 13 residues. The V end was cut by 2 bases, the J end by 8 bases, with 12 bases between. The CDR3 region is CASSLDQGTGYTF. For the CDR3, the DNA is TGTGCCAGCAGCTTAGATCAGGGGACGGGCTACACCTTC.

This rearrangement joins TRBV27 to TRBJ2-7; no definite D call. The V and J ends lost 2 bases and 6 bases respectively, with 11 bases between them. CDR1 MNHEY and CDR2 SMNVEV come from the germline V gene (reference sequence). This CDR3 is 13 amino acids long. The chain's CDR3 is CASSLKMLSEQYF. As DNA, the CDR3 is TGTGCCAGCAGTTTAAAAATGTTGAGCGAGCAGTACTTC.

The chain recombines TRBV2 with TRBJ2-7, with a possible D match to TRBD1 (5 bases). Trimming took off 6 bases at V and 6 bases at J, with 12 bases between the two ends. Germline CDR1 reads SNHLY; CDR2 reads FYNNEI. The CDR3 is made up of 12 amino acids. CDR3 nucleotide sequence: TGTGCCAGCAGCAGGGTTTCGGGCGAGCAGTACTTC. Translated: CASSRVSGEQYF.

The V gene is TRBV2, the J gene TRBJ1-2, with 8 nucleotides matching TRBD1. The length of the CDR3 is 15 residues. The ends lost 3 bases at V and 6 bases at J; junction bases unmatched: 9. CDR1 SNHLY and CDR2 FYNNEI come from the germline V gene. CDR3 DNA: TGTGCCAGCAGTGAGTTGCGACAGGGGATTGATGGCTACACCTTC. It specifies CASSELRQGIDGYTF. Combining the CDR3 with reference TRBV2 and TRBJ1-2 gives the whole variable domain EPEVTQTPSHQVTQMGQEVILRCVPISNHLYFYWYRQILGQKVEFLVSFYNNEISEKSEIFDDQFSVERPDGSNFTLKIRSTKLEDSAMYFCASSELRQGIDGYTFGSGTRLTVV.